This T cell receptor beta chain derives from a study of blood T cell repertoires in COVID-19. Overall study: Some COVID-19 samples were acute and others convalescent; all came from the United States, Italy and Spain. From T cells, B-cell-depleted T cells, or PBMCs came the material, which was cDNA or gDNA.

In the study's own analysis: From reference gene primer amplification, estimates of nucleated cell counts were derived. The repertoire was sequenced with immunoSEQ multiplex PCR; TCRdb's copy has only in-frame clones and lacks some. For V, J and clone size, that table is used; D and trimming come from the DNA. The sample yields about 54,000 clones, approximately 91% seen once. V gave up 0 bases and J gave up 3 bases, with 18 bases separating them. The CDR3 has 17 amino acids. CDR1 MGHRA and CDR2 YSYEKL come from the germline V gene. The receptor was isolated from a middle-aged man with acute or convalescent COVID-19. Specimen: peripheral blood. This chain connects TRBV4-1 to TRBJ2-7; no reliable D call. DNA for the CDR3: TGCGCCAGCAGCCAAGATCCCGGGTCCCAGTTTGGCTACGAGCAGTACTTC. This codes for CASSQDPGSQFGYEQYF.